Listed here are 21 T cell receptor beta chains from one sample, sequenced in a study of T cell repertoires in cytomegalovirus infection. These receptors have no identified antigens. TCRdb reanalysed the reads using MiXCR and keeps one entry per CDR3 protein. This table has 680,000 or so distinct CDR3 sequences, around 31% appearing once. Here the sequenced sample was cultured PBMCs, taken from culture after CMV antigen stimulation. The receptors shown here come from a human donor in good health (CMV status not recorded). Some clones in this sample may be carry-over from other donors' samples.

This chain connects TRBV29-1 to TRBJ2-3; 7 positions agree with TRBD1. After removal of 3 bases from V and 2 bases from J, the junction contained 2 bases not matched to a gene. In germline, CDR1 is SQVTM, CDR2 ANQGSEA. The length of the CDR3 is 13 residues. CDR3 region: CSVDRGNTDTQYF. CDR3 sequence (DNA): TGCAGCGTTGACAGGGGGAACACAGATACGCAGTATTTT.

The chain recombines TRBV12-3 or TRBV12-4 with TRBJ1-2; 7 nucleotides match TRBD1. The CDR3 length is 14 residues. V shed 6 bases, J shed 3 bases, and the junction held 7 bases outside the gene matches. The CDR3 nucleotides read TGTGCCAGCAGCCCGACAGGGAATGACTATGGCTACACCTTC. Protein: CASSPTGNDYGYTF.

This chain connects TRBV4-1 to TRBJ2-1; TRBD2 matches 9 bases. J was trimmed by 3 bases and V by 5 bases; bases with no gene match: 11. CDR3 length: 17 amino acids. The V gene's germline CDR1 is MGHRA and CDR2 YSYEKL. This CDR3 is CASSSGSGSPGYNEQFF. In nucleotides, the CDR3 is TGCGCCAGCAGCTCCGGTAGCGGGAGCCCTGGCTACAATGAGCAGTTCTTC.

The chain has TRBV19 and TRBJ2-7; the D call may be TRBD1 or TRBD2 (5 bases each). The CDR3 runs 14 residues. CDR1 is LNHDA and CDR2 is SQIVND in the germline V gene (reference sequence). V gave up 6 bases and J gave up 1 base, with 13 bases separating them. This chain's CDR3 is CASSQRDGSYEQYF. Here the CDR3 DNA reads TGTGCCAGTAGCCAGAGGGACGGATCCTACGAGCAGTACTTC.

V usage is TRBV6-2 or TRBV6-3 and J usage is TRBJ2-2, with a weak D call TRBD2 (7 bases). V lost 4 bases to trimming and J lost 4 bases, with 16 bases between them. CDR3 length: 16 residues. Germline V gene lookup returns CDR1 MNHEY and CDR2 SVGEGT. CDR3 in amino acids: CASSSVGGATTGELFF. The DNA of the CDR3 is TGTGCCAGCAGTTCAGTTGGGGGGGCGACCACCGGGGAGCTGTTTTTT.

This sequence joins TRBV19 and TRBJ2-2; D unclear. Trimming stripped 6 bases from V and 10 bases from J, with 18 bases between. CDR1 LNHDA and CDR2 SQIVND come from the germline V gene (reference sequence). The CDR3 has 14 residues. CDR3 sequence: CASSPRRAWAELFF. CDR3 nucleotides: TGTGCCAGTAGCCCCCGCCGAGCGTGGGCGGAGCTGTTTTTT. The full variable domain, completed using reference TRBV19 and TRBJ2-2, is DGGITQSPKYLFRKEGQNVTLSCEQNLNHDAMYWYRQDPGQGLRLIYYSQIVNDFQKGDIAEGYSVSREKKESFPLTVTSAQKNPTAFYLCASSPRRAWAELFFGEGSRLTVL.

This clonotype has at least ten counts. The chain joins TRBV7-6 to TRBJ2-2; TRBD1 agrees at 8 bases. This CDR3 is 13 amino acids long. Trimming cost V 8 bases and J 2 bases; bases outside gene matches: 1. Germline V CDR1 and CDR2: SGHVS, FNYEAQ. This CDR3 is CASGTGNTGELFF. CDR3 coding DNA: TGTGCCAGCGGGACAGGCAACACCGGGGAGCTGTTTTTT.

This clonotype was detected ten times or more. The chain combines TRBV7-2 with TRBJ2-3; D is possibly TRBD2 (6 bases). Trimming left V 11 bases short and J 0 bases short, with 15 bases between. Germline values: CDR1 SGHTA, CDR2 FQGNSA. The CDR3 spans 14 residues. CDR3 in DNA: TGTGCCCGCATTCTAGCGTCTAGCACAGATACGCAGTATTTT. The encoded protein is CARILASSTDTQYF. The variable domain in full, completed from reference TRBV7-2 and TRBJ2-3, reads GAGVSQSPSNKVTEKGKDVELRCDPISGHTALYWYRQSLGQGLEFLIYFQGNSAPDKSGLPSDRFSAERTGGSVSTLTIQRTQQEDSAVYLCARILASSTDTQYFGPGTRLTVL.

This clonotype was counted many times. The chain joins TRBV7-8 to TRBJ1-3; D may be TRBD1 (6 bases). The CDR3 loop spans 18 amino acids. With 2 bases removed from V and 6 bases from J, the gap between germline ends came to 23 bases. From germline, CDR1 is SGHVS and CDR2 FQNEAQ. For the CDR3, the DNA is TGTGCCAGCAGCTTAAGGGGCTCGGGGGCTATCAGGAAAAACACCATATATTTT. It is translated as CASSLRGSGAIRKNTIYF.

This clonotype came up a few times. The rearrangement joins TRBV11-2 to TRBJ1-5; tentative D call: TRBD1 (5 bases). Germline CDR1 reads SGHAT; CDR2 reads FQNNGV. Trimming removed 5 bases at V and 6 bases at J, with 14 bases between. The CDR3 runs 14 residues. DNA of the CDR3: TGTGCCAGCAGCCGATCGGGGGTTGGTCAGCCCCAGCATTTT. The encoded protein is CASSRSGVGQPQHF.

This chain connects TRBV7-9 to TRBJ2-2; 7 bases fit TRBD2. This CDR3 is built from 18 residues. The junction had 9 bases not matched to a gene; V was cut back by 2 bases and J by 0 bases. The V gene's germline CDR1 is SEHNR and CDR2 FQNEAQ (reference sequence). The CDR3 region has the DNA TGTGCCAGCAGCTTAAGGGGATGGGACTACACGAACACCGGGGAGCTGTTTTTT. Translated: CASSLRGWDYTNTGELFF. The full variable domain, rest sourced from reference TRBV7-9 and TRBJ2-2, is DTGVSQNPRHKITKRGQNVTFRCDPISEHNRLYWYRQTLGQGPEFLTYFQNEAQLEKSRLLSDRFSAERPKGSFSTLEIQRTEQGDSAMYLCASSLRGWDYTNTGELFFGEGSRLTVL.

This clonotype has just a few counts. The chain couples TRBV5-4 to TRBJ1-4; 9 nucleotides agree with TRBD1. Germline CDR1 SGHNT, CDR2 YYREEE (reference sequence). V dropped 3 bases and J dropped 8; count of bases not matched to a gene: 8. There are 15 residues in the CDR3. The CDR3 DNA reads as TGTGCCAGCAGCTCGGGACAGGGCAGTCGGGAAAAACTGTTTTTT. It codes for CASSSGQGSREKLFF.

The chain employs TRBV6-6 and TRBJ1-2; no reliable D call. The CDR3 runs to 14 residues. Germline assignment: CDR1 MNHNY and CDR2 SVGAGI (reference sequence). V shed 8 bases and J shed 3 bases, with 16 bases lying between them. The CDR3 is CASCWRLSDYGYTF. CDR3 DNA sequence: TGTGCCAGCTGCTGGCGGTTGTCGGACTATGGCTACACCTTC.

The chain carries TRBV7-6 and TRBJ2-2, with 11 bases aligning to TRBD2. Germline values: CDR1 SGHVS, CDR2 FNYEAQ. The V and J ends lost 5 bases and 5 bases, in that order; junction bases with no gene match: 7. The CDR3 is made up of 16 amino acids. CDR3: CASSPLAGGRTGELFF. Here the CDR3 DNA reads TGTGCCAGCAGCCCCTTAGCGGGAGGGAGGACCGGGGAGCTGTTTTTT.

The V gene is TRBV12-3 or TRBV12-4, the J gene TRBJ2-6; D call uncertain. The CDR3 runs to 13 residues. V shed 7 bases and J shed 1 base, with 5 bases lying between them. The CDR3 here is CASKPSGANVLTF. For the CDR3, the DNA is TGTGCCAGCAAACCTTCTGGGGCCAACGTCCTGACTTTC.

This clonotype was seen once. The V gene is TRBV29-1, the J gene TRBJ2-7; TRBD2 is a possible D gene (6 bases). Germline V lookup: CDR1 SQVTM, CDR2 ANQGSEA. CDR3 length equals 12 residues. Trimming took off 5 bases at V and 3 bases at J, with 11 bases between the two ends. CDR3 in DNA: TGCAGCGTTATTGGGGGAGGCTACGAGCAGTACTTC. Protein product: CSVIGGGYEQYF.

This rearrangement joins TRBV19 to TRBJ1-1; D is unclear. Germline V gives CDR1 LNHDA, CDR2 SQIVND (reference sequence). This CDR3 is built from 15 residues. The V end was cut by 1 base, the J end by 5 bases, with 14 bases between. The CDR3 region is CASSIGWLRQTEAFF. CDR3 bases: TGTGCCAGTAGTATAGGTTGGCTCAGGCAGACTGAAGCTTTCTTT.

The V call is TRBV7-4, the J call TRBJ2-1; possible D gene TRBD1, 6 bases. The CDR3 consists of 15 residues. The germline V and J ends were trimmed by 2 bases and 6 bases, with 14 bases remaining between them. From germline, CDR1 is SGHVT and CDR2 SQSDAQ. The chain's CDR3 is CASSLRAGDLNEQFF. The CDR3 region has the DNA TGTGCCAGCAGCTTACGGGCAGGGGACCTCAATGAGCAGTTCTTC.

This chain links TRBV11-2 with TRBJ2-7; the D gene is possibly TRBD1 (5 bases). Trimming took 1 base from V and 4 from J, leaving 11 bases between them. Germline V CDR1 and CDR2: SGHAT, FQNNGV. The CDR3 covers 14 residues. The CDR3 DNA follows: TGTGCCAGCAGCTTAGGGGGCAAGCTGTACGAGCAGTACTTC. Protein product: CASSLGGKLYEQYF.

This clonotype was counted between two and nine times. This rearrangement joins TRBV12-3 or TRBV12-4 to TRBJ1-5; D remains ambiguous. V was cut by 3 bases and J by 6 bases, with 9 bases left in between. The CDR3 has 13 amino acids. CDR3 residues: CASSFLKRQPQHF. The CDR3 DNA follows: TGTGCCAGCAGTTTCCTAAAGCGTCAGCCCCAGCATTTT.

V gene TRBV20-1 combines with J gene TRBJ1-1; TRBD1 agrees at 11 bases. The CDR3 extends over 15 amino acids. Trimming took 0 bases from V and 4 from J; bases not matched to a gene: 4. CDR1 DFQATT and CDR2 SNEGSKA come from the germline V gene (reference sequence). CDR3 protein: CSARDGTGGFTEAFF. In nucleotides, the CDR3 is TGCAGTGCTAGAGACGGGACAGGGGGTTTCACTGAAGCTTTCTTT.